The source of this T cell receptor beta chain is a study of Ad26.COV2.S vaccination and SARS-CoV-2 variants. General study points: With respect to non-spike TCR breadth, vaccine and placebo recipients were similar. Quantification of TCR breadth and depth may have yielded underestimates of total T cell responses.

The sample's treatment: over 15 received Ad26.COV2.S at low or high dose, single or two shots; several received placebo; per-sample allocation not given. The study sampled participants on day 63 after the first vaccine or placebo injection. Aged 18-55 years, donor was enrolled in Boston in the early 2020s. The protocol was immunoSEQ multiplex PCR, while the TCRdb copy is restricted to in-frame clones and leaves out a portion. The sample includes around 300,000 clones, roughly 88% seen only once; the top ten take 5.5%. This CDR3 contains 15 residues. V was cut by 2 bases and J by 4 bases, with 14 bases left in between. CDR1 MNHEY and CDR2 SVGAGI come from the germline V gene. On this clone: Its antigen is not known.

The TCR sequence derives from a person between 18 and 60 years old who received the Ad26.COV2.S COVID-19 vaccine or a placebo. The specimen comprised peripheral blood, sampled in a trial of Ad26.COV2.S vaccine versus placebo. The chain links TRBV6-5 to TRBJ1-2; TRBD1 is a possible D gene (5 bases). CDR3 DNA sequence: TGTGCCAGCAGTTACCATCGGGGGGATCCCTATGGCTACACCTTC. Its translation is CASSYHRGDPYGYTF.